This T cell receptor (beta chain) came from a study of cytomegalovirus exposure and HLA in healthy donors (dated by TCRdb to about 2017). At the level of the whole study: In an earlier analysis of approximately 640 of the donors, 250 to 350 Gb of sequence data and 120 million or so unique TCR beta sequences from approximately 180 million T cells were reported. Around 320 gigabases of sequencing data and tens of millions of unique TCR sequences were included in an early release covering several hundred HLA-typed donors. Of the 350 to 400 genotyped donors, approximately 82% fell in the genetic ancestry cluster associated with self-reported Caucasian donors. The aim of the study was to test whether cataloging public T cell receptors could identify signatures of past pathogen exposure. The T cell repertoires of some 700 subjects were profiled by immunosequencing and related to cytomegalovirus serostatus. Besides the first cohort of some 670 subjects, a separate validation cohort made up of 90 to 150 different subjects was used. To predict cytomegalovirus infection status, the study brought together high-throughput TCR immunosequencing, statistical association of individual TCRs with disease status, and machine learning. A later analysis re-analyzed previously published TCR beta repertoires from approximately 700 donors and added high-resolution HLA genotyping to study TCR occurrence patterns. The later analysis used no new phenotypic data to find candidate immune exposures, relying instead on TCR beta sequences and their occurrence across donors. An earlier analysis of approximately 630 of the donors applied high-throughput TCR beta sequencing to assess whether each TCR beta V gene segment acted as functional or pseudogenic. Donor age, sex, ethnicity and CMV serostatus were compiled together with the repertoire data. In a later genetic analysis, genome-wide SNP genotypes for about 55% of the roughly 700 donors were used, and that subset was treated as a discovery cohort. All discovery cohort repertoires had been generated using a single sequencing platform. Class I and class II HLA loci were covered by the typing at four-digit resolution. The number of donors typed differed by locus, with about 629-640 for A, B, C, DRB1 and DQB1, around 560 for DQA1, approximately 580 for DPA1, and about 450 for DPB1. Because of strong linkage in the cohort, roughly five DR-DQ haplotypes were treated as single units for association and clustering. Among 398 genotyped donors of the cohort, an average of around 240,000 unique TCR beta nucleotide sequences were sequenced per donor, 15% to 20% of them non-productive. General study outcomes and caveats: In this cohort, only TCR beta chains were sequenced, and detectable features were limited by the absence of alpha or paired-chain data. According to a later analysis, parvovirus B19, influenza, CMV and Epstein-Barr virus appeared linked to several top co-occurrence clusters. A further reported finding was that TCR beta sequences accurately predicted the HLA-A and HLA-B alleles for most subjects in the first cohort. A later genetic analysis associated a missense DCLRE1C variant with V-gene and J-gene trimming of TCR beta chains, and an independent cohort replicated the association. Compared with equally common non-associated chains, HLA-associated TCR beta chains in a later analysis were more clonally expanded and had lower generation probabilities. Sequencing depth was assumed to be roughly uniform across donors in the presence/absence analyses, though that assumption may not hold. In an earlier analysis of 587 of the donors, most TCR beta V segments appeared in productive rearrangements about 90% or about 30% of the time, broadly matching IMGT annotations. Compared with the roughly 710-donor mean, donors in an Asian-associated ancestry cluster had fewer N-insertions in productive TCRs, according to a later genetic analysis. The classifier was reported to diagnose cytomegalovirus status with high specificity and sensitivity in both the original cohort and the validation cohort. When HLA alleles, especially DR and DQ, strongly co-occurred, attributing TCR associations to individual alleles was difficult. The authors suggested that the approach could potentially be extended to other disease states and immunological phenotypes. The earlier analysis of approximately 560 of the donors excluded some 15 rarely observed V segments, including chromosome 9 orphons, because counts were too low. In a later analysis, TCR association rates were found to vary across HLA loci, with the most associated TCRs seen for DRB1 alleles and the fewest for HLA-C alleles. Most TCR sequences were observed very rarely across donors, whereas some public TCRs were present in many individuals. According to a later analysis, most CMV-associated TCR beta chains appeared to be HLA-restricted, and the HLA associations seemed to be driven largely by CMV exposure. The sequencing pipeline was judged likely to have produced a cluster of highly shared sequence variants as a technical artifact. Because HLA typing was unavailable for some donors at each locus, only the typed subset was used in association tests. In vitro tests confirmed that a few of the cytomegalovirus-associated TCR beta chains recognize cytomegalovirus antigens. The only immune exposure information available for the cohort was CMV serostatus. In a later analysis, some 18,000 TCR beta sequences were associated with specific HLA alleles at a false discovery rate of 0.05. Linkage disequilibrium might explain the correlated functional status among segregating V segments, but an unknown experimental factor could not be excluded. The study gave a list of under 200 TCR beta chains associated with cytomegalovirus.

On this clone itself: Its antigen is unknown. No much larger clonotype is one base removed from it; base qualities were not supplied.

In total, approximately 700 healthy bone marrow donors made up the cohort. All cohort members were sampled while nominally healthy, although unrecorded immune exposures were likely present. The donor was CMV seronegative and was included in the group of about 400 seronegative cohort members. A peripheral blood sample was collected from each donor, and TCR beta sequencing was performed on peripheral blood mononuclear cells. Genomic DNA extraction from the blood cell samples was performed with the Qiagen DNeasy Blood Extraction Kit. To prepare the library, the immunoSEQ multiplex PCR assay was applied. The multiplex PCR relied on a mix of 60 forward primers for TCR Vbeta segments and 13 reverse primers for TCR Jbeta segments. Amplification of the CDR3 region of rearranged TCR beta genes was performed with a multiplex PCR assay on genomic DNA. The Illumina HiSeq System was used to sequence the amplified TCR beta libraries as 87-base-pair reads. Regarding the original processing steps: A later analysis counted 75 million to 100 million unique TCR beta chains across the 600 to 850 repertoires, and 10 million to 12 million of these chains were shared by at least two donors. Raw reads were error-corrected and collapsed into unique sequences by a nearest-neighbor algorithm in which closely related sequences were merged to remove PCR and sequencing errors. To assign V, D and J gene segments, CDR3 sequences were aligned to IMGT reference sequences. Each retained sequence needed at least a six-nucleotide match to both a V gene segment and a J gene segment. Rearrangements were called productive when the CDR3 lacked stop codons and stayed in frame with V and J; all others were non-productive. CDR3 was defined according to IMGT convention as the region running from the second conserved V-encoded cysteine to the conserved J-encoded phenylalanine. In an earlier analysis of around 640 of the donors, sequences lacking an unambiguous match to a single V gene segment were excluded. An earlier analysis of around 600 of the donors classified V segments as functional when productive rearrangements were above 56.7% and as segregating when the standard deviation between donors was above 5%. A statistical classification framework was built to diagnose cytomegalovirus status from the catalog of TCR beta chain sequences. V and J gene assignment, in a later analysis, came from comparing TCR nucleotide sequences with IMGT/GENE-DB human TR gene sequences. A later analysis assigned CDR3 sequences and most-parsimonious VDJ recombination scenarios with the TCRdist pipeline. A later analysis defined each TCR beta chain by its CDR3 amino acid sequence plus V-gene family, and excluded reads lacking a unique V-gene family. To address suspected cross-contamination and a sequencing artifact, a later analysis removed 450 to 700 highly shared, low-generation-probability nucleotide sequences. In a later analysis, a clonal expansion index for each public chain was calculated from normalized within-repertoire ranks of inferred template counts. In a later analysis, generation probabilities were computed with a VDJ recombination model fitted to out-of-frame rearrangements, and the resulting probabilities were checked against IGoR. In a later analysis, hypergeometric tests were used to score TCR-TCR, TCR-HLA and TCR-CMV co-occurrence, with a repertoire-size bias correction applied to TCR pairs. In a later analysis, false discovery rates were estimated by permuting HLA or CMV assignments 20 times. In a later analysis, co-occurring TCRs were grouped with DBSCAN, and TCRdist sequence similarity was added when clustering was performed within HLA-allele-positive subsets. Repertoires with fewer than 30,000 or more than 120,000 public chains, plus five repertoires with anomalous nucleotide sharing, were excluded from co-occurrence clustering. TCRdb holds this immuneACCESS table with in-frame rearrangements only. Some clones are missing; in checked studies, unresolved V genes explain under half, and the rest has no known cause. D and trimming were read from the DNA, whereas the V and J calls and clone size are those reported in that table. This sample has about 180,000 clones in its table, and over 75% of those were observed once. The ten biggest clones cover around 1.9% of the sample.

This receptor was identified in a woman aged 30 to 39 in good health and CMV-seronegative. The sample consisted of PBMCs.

The sequenced DNA: TGTGCCAGCAGAACGGACATGGTCACCGGGGAGCTGTTTTTT. It encodes CASRTDMVTGELFF. This chain joins TRBV7-2 to TRBJ2-2; the best D guess is TRBD1, with 5 bases matching. The CDR3 numbers 14 residues from cysteine through phenylalanine. Here the CDR3 DNA is all that survives: 42 bases in frame from base 1. Sequences SGHTA (CDR1) and FQGNSA (CDR2) are obtained from the germline V gene. V is pared back by 6 bases and J by 4 bases, with 12 bases lying between the germline termini.